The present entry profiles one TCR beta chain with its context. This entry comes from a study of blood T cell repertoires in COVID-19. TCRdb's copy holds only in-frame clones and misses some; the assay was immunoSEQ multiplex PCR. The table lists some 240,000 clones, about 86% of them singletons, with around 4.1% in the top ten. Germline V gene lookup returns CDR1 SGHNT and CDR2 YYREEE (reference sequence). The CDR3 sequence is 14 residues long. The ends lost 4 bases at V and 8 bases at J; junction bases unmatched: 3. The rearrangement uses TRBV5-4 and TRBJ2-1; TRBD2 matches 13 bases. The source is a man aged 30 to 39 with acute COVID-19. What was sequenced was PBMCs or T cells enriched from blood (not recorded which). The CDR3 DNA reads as TGTGCCAGCAGCGTACTAGCGGGGGGGCATGAGCAGTTCTTC. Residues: CASSVLAGGHEQFF.